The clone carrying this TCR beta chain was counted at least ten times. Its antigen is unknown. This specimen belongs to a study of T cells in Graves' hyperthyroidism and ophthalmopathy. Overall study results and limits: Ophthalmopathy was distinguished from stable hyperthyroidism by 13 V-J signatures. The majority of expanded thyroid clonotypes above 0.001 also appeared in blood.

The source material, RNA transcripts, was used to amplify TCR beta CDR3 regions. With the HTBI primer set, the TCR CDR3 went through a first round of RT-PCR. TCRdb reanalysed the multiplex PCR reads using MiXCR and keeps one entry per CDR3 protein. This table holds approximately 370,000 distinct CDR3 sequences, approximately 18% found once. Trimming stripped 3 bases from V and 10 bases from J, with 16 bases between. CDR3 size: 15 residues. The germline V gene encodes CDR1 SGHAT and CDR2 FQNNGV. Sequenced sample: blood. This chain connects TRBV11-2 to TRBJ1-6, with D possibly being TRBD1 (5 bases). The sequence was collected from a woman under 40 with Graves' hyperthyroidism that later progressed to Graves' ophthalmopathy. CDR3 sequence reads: CASSFLGGGGSPLHF. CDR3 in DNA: TGTGCCAGCAGCTTTTTGGGGGGAGGAGGGTCACCCCTCCACTTT.